The clone carrying this T cell receptor beta chain was detected a few times. The antigen is undetermined. Between the trimmed V and J ends, which lost 3 bases and 6 bases, there was a span of 20 bases. This CDR3 spans 16 amino acids. Germline CDR1 SEHNR, CDR2 FQNEAQ (reference sequence). These data are taken from a study of regulatory T cells in long-lasting Graves disease. Time point given: persistent/refractory GD, antithyroid drugs over 5 years with positive TRAb. PBMC RNA served as the TCR library source. General study results and limits: Segments TRBV28, TRBJ1-2 and TRBJ2-5 showed preferential usage in persistent disease.

Construction of the TCR beta libraries employed iRepertoire HTBI primers in conjunction with Arm-PCR of CDR3 regions. TCRdb re-called the multiplex PCR reads with MiXCR, one entry per CDR3 protein. The data show roughly 500,000 distinct CDR3 sequences, less than 25% seen once. The sequence was obtained from a female donor with Graves disease. J is TRBJ1-1 and V is TRBV7-9; tentatively, D is TRBD1 (6 bases). The source material was peripheral blood mononuclear cells (PBMCs), sampled when the disease was refractory, from a patient treated with antithyroid drugs. CDR3 sequence (DNA): TGTGCCAGCAGCTTTGGGGGTTTAACAGGGTCGGCTGAAGCTTTCTTT. Amino acids: CASSFGGLTGSAEAFF.